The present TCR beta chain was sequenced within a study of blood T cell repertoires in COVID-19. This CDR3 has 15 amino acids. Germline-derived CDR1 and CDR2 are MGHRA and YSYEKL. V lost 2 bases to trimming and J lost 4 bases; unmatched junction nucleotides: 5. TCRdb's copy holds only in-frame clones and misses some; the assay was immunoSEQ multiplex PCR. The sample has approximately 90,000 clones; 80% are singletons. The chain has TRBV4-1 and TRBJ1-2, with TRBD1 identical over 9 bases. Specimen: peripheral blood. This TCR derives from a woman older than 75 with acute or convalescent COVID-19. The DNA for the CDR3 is TGCGCCAGCAGCCAACCCGGACAGGGGAGCTATGGCTACACCTTC. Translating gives CASSQPGQGSYGYTF.